Following are 16 T cell receptor beta chains from one sample sequenced in a study of beta chain features in type 1 diabetes listed by TCRdb under 2018. The library was prepared using the immunoSEQ multiplex PCR assay. The entire amount of isolated RNA was reverse transcribed using the High Capacity cDNA Reverse Transcription Kit, so the sequenced TCRB transcripts were expressed ones. TCRdb re-hosts the immuneACCESS table, in-frame sequences only. Its copies lack some clones; in the studies checked, an unresolved V gene accounts for under half of them, and the cause for the rest is not known. For this sample the table gives 900,000 or so clones, of which 15% to 20% were detected only once. The ten largest clones add up to 0.02% to 0.03% of the sample. Sequencing was done on a sample of naive CD4+ T cells from blood. The intended sense of this specimen's cell subset or site label: true naive CD4+ T cells. The receptors shown here come from a woman aged 18-29 years in good health.

This clone was counted between two and nine times. The V and J genes are TRBV15 and TRBJ2-7; the match to TRBD1 covers 10 bases. The CDR3 spans 14 residues. After removal of 11 bases from V and 0 bases from J, the junction contained 7 bases not matched to a gene. In germline, CDR1 is LNHNV, CDR2 YYDKDF (reference sequence). The CDR3 sequence is CASSRDRGSYEQYF. CDR3 in DNA: TGTGCCTCCTCAAGGGACAGGGGCTCCTACGAGCAGTACTTC.

CDR3 region: CASSRSRSSYNEQFF. The CDR3 bases are TGTGCCAGCAGCCGGTCAAGGAGCTCCTACAATGAGCAGTTCTTC. V and J are TRBV6-5 and TRBJ2-1; D is unclear. V lost 6 bases, J lost 0 bases, and 12 bases lay in between. There are 15 residues in the CDR3. Germline assignment: CDR1 MNHEY and CDR2 SVGAGI.

This clone was picked up a small number of times. The J gene is TRBJ2-7, the V gene TRBV28; 9 bases line up with TRBD2. Trimming at V came to 2 bases and at J to 7 bases, leaving 9 bases not matched to a gene. The germline V gene has CDR1 MDHEN and CDR2 SYDVKM. The CDR3 has 15 residues. The CDR3 sequence is CASSLGGGRAGEQYF. CDR3 bases: TGTGCCAGCAGTTTAGGTGGCGGGAGGGCCGGGGAGCAGTACTTC. The full variable domain, its missing parts supplied by reference TRBV28 and TRBJ2-7, is DVKVTQSSRYLVKRTGEKVFLECVQDMDHENMFWYRQDPGLGLRLIYFSYDVKMKEKGDIPEGYSVSREKKERFSLILESASTNQTSMYLCASSLGGGRAGEQYFGPGTRLTVT.

This clone was counted only a few times. At the DNA level, this CDR3 is encoded by other sequences in the same sample as well. The CDR3 DNA reads as TGTGCCAGCAGCTTACTTTTACAAGAGACCCAGTACTTC. Encoded protein: CASSLLLQETQYF. This chain uses TRBV7-2 with TRBJ2-5; D is ambiguous. The germline V and J ends were trimmed by 2 bases and 2 bases, with 6 bases remaining between them. In germline, CDR1 is SGHTA, CDR2 FQGNSA. This CDR3 is built from 13 residues.

V and J are TRBV11-1 and TRBJ2-3; 14 positions agree with TRBD2. The CDR3 consists of 17 residues. V was pared by 5 bases and J by 2 bases, with 6 bases of the junction left unmatched. The V gene's germline CDR1 is SGHAT and CDR2 FQDESV (reference sequence). CDR3 region: CASSRLTSGRATDTQYF. The CDR3 region has the DNA TGTGCCAGCAGCCGCCTGACTAGCGGGAGGGCCACAGATACGCAGTATTTT.

The chain has TRBV10-3 and TRBJ2-7; D is undetermined. Germline CDR1 is ENHRY and CDR2 is SYGVKD. This CDR3 contains 11 residues. Trimming pared 4 bases from V and 5 bases from J, leaving 6 bases between. CDR3 DNA sequence: TGTGCCATCAGTGGACACAACGAGCAGTACTTC. It is translated as CAISGHNEQYF.

The CDR3 protein is CASSYLVGGTQYF. The CDR3 DNA sequence: TGTGCCAGCAGTTACCTCGTAGGCGGGACCCAGTACTTC. The chain employs TRBV6-6 and TRBJ2-5, with D uncertain. V lost 2 bases to trimming and J lost 7 bases, with 11 bases between them. The CDR3 loop spans 13 amino acids. Germline CDR1 reads MNHNY; CDR2 reads SVGAGI (reference sequence).

This clone has only a few counts. This sequence joins TRBV27 and TRBJ2-1; D possibly corresponds to TRBD1 (5 bases). The CDR3 consists of 15 residues. Germline V gives CDR1 MNHEY, CDR2 SMNVEV (reference sequence). V shed 4 bases and J shed 7 bases, with 17 bases lying between them. The CDR3 region has the DNA TGTGCCAGCAGTTGGGGCGTTAGGGGTCAGAATGAGCAGTTCTTC. This translates into CASSWGVRGQNEQFF.

The chain recombines TRBV7-9 with TRBJ1-1; 9 bases line up with TRBD1. Trimming at V came to 1 base and at J to 6 bases, leaving 6 bases not matched to a gene. The CDR3 spans 15 residues. The germline gives CDR1 SEHNR, CDR2 FQNEAQ (reference sequence). The CDR3 protein is CASSLEQGAFSEAFF. The CDR3 nucleotides are TGTGCCAGCAGCTTAGAACAGGGGGCTTTCTCTGAAGCTTTCTTT.

The gene calls are TRBV4-1 and TRBJ2-3; 8 nucleotides align to TRBD2. Looked up from germline, CDR1 is MGHRA and CDR2 is YSYEKL. The CDR3 extends over 17 amino acids. Trimming at V came to 4 bases and at J to 2 bases, leaving 11 bases not matched to a gene. This CDR3 is CASSRTEGLVFTDTQYF. CDR3 bases: TGCGCCAGCAGCCGGACCGAGGGACTAGTGTTCACAGATACGCAGTATTTT.

This clone was counted between two and nine times. The chain is built from TRBV6-1 and TRBJ2-3; D not resolved. V lost 4 bases to trimming and J lost 2 bases, with 13 bases between them. Germline loops: CDR1 MNHNS, CDR2 SASEGT. This CDR3 is 15 amino acids long. Here the CDR3 reads CASSGTQEVTDTQYF. The CDR3 DNA sequence: TGTGCCAGCAGTGGGACCCAAGAAGTCACAGATACGCAGTATTTT.

Turning to this clone: This sample includes further DNA sequences coding for the same CDR3. This chain joins TRBV5-1 and TRBJ1-1; TRBD1 matches at 7 bases. Germline lookup yields CDR1 SGHRS and CDR2 YFSETQ. The CDR3 length is 13 residues. The J segment lost 3 bases and the V segment lost 2 bases, leaving 1 base of the junction unmatched. CDR3 protein: CASSFTGDTEAFF. The CDR3 DNA reads TGCGCCAGCAGCTTCACAGGGGACACTGAAGCTTTCTTT.

This clone was detected only a few times. DNA of the CDR3: TGTGCCAGCAGCTTGGCCAGGACTACCTACGAGCAGTACTTC. This encodes CASSLARTTYEQYF. V usage is TRBV5-6 and J usage is TRBJ2-7, with D perhaps matching TRBD2 (6 bases). Germline CDR1 SGHDT, CDR2 YYEEEE. This CDR3 region has 14 residues. Trimming removed 0 bases at V and 2 bases at J, with 9 bases between.

The rearrangement joins TRBV28 to TRBJ1-5; 9 bases match TRBD1. The length of the CDR3 is 16 residues. The ends lost 6 bases at V and 7 bases at J; junction bases unmatched: 13. Germline V gene data show CDR1 as MDHEN and CDR2 as SYDVKM. The CDR3: CASSYYRDRVGQPQHF. The DNA for the CDR3 is TGTGCCAGCAGCTACTACCGGGACAGGGTAGGGCAGCCCCAGCATTTT.

This chain uses TRBV7-3 with TRBJ2-1; D perhaps matches TRBD2 (6 bases). The germline V and J ends were trimmed by 2 bases and 5 bases, with 13 bases remaining between them. Germline V lookup: CDR1 SGHTA, CDR2 FQGTGA. This CDR3 comprises 15 residues. CDR3 amino acids: CASSLGLATDNEQFF. The CDR3 region has the DNA TGTGCCAGCAGCTTAGGGCTAGCGACTGACAATGAGCAGTTCTTC.

This chain joins TRBV7-9 and TRBJ1-1, with D uncertain. The CDR3 has 12 residues. In germline, CDR1 is SEHNR, CDR2 FQNEAQ (reference sequence). V dropped 5 bases and J dropped 1 base, with 5 bases sitting between them. CDR3 sequence (DNA): TGTGCCAGCAGCGCGAAGAACACTGAAGCTTTCTTT. This codes for CASSAKNTEAFF.